This is a list of T cell receptor beta chains from one sample in a study of T cells after somatic rescue of genetic block. TCRdb's table, derived via immunoSEQ multiplex PCR, lists solely in-frame clones and lacks some. Among tens of thousands of clones listed, around 90% were seen once. The sequencing input was peripheral blood mononuclear cells (PBMCs). The receptors shown here come from a man aged 40-49 years. Both conserved end residues are part of each CDR3. A D gene is named only where the DNA matches it firmly. Clone size is shown for a subset of rows, as once, few, many or a class of expanded clone.

d_gene: NA; v_gene: TRBV18; j_gene: TRBJ2-4; abundance: NA; CDR3nt: TGTGCCAGCTCCCCCGGGGGAGCCTGGGACATTCAGTACTTC; CDR3aa: CASSPGGAWDIQYF
d_gene: NA; v_gene: TRBV7-3; j_gene: TRBJ2-1; abundance: NA; CDR3nt: TGTGCCAGCAGCTCCGGGGGACAGCTGCCCTACAATGAGCAGTTCTTC; CDR3aa: CASSSGGQLPYNEQFF
d_gene: NA; v_gene: TRBV6-1; j_gene: TRBJ1-3; abundance: NA; CDR3nt: TGTGCCAGCAGTGGGATACGAAGCTCTGGAAACACCATATATTTT; CDR3aa: CASSGIRSSGNTIYF
d_gene: NA; v_gene: TRBV11-2; j_gene: TRBJ2-2; abundance: NA; CDR3nt: TGTGCCAGCAGCTCACCACTGGGGACGAACACCGGGGAGCTGTTTTTT; CDR3aa: CASSSPLGTNTGELFF
d_gene: TRBD2; v_gene: TRBV27; j_gene: TRBJ2-3; abundance: NA; CDR3nt: TGTGCCAGCATCGTGACTAGCCATGGCACAGATACGCAGTATTTT; CDR3aa: CASIVTSHGTDTQYF
d_gene: TRBD2; v_gene: TRBV5-8; j_gene: TRBJ2-1; abundance: NA; CDR3nt: TGTGCCAGCAGCTTCAGCGGGACTCCCTACAATGAGCAGTTCTTC; CDR3aa: CASSFSGTPYNEQFF
d_gene: NA; v_gene: TRBV6-5; j_gene: TRBJ1-2; abundance: NA; CDR3nt: TGTGCCAGCTGGGACACCTTCTATGGCTACACCTTC; CDR3aa: CASWDTFYGYTF
d_gene: NA; v_gene: TRBV19; j_gene: TRBJ2-1; abundance: NA; CDR3nt: TGTGCCAGTAGTATAGGACCGAGCTCCTACAATGAGCAGTTCTTC; CDR3aa: CASSIGPSSYNEQFF
d_gene: NA; v_gene: TRBV6-1; j_gene: TRBJ1-3; abundance: NA; CDR3nt: TGTGCCAGCAGTGAAACCCGTCCCTCCTCTGGAAACACCATATATTTT; CDR3aa: CASSETRPSSGNTIYF
d_gene: NA; v_gene: TRBV6-5; j_gene: TRBJ2-6; abundance: NA; CDR3nt: TGTGCCAGCAGTTCAAGGGCCGGGGCCAACGTCCTGACTTTC; CDR3aa: CASSSRAGANVLTF
d_gene: TRBD1; v_gene: TRBV9; j_gene: TRBJ1-3; abundance: NA; CDR3nt: TGTGCCAGCAGCGTCGCAGGGGGCAATCGTGGAAACACCATATATTTT; CDR3aa: CASSVAGGNRGNTIYF
d_gene: NA; v_gene: TRBV5-5; j_gene: TRBJ2-3; abundance: NA; CDR3nt: TGTGCCAGCATGACTCCAATAGTGTCTACGTCGACAGATACGCAGTATTTT; CDR3aa: CASMTPIVSTSTDTQYF
d_gene: NA; v_gene: TRBV6-1; j_gene: TRBJ1-1; abundance: NA; CDR3nt: TGTGCCAGCAGTGAAGTGCCGGGAGGGTACACTGAAGCTTTCTTT; CDR3aa: CASSEVPGGYTEAFF
d_gene: NA; v_gene: TRBV15; j_gene: TRBJ2-6; abundance: NA; CDR3nt: TGTGCCACCAGCAGAGATGCTGCATCTGGGGCCAACGTCCTGACTTTC; CDR3aa: CATSRDAASGANVLTF
d_gene: NA; v_gene: TRBV5-5; j_gene: TRBJ1-6; abundance: NA; CDR3nt: TGTGCCAGCAGCTTGGAATCAGGGGAGTATTCACCCCTCCACTTT; CDR3aa: CASSLESGEYSPLHF
d_gene: TRBD2; v_gene: TRBV5-6; j_gene: TRBJ2-7; abundance: NA; CDR3nt: TGTGCCAGCAGTCACGGGACTACCTACGAGCAGTACTTC; CDR3aa: CASSHGTTYEQYF
d_gene: TRBD1; v_gene: TRBV9; j_gene: TRBJ2-3; abundance: NA; CDR3nt: TGTGCCAGCAGGCCGGGACAGGGGGTAGCAGATACGCAGTATTTT; CDR3aa: CASRPGQGVADTQYF
d_gene: TRBD2; v_gene: TRBV28; j_gene: TRBJ2-7; abundance: NA; CDR3nt: TGTGCCAGCAGTTTACCCGGGACTAGCGGGAGCCATTTCAACTACGAGCAGTACTTC; CDR3aa: CASSLPGTSGSHFNYEQYF
d_gene: NA; v_gene: TRBV11-2; j_gene: TRBJ2-7; abundance: NA; CDR3nt: TGTGCCAGCAGCTCGACGACCGGACGCTACGAGCAGTACTTC; CDR3aa: CASSSTTGRYEQYF
d_gene: NA; v_gene: TRBV18; j_gene: TRBJ1-1; abundance: once; CDR3nt: TGTGCCAGCTCACCACAGTGGGGCACTGAAGCTTTCTTT; CDR3aa: CASSPQWGTEAFF
d_gene: NA; v_gene: TRBV2; j_gene: TRBJ1-2; abundance: few; CDR3nt: TGTGCCAGCAGTGGGACGTCGGGGGGCGGCTACACCTTC; CDR3aa: CASSGTSGGGYTF
d_gene: TRBD1; v_gene: TRBV18; j_gene: TRBJ1-1; abundance: once; CDR3nt: TGTGCCAGCTCACCACCGGGGACAGGGACAATGAACACTGAAGCTTTCTTT; CDR3aa: CASSPPGTGTMNTEAFF
d_gene: NA; v_gene: TRBV9; j_gene: TRBJ2-7; abundance: NA; CDR3nt: TGTGCCAGCAGCGTAGCTCAGGGCCTCTCCTACGAGCAGTACTTC; CDR3aa: CASSVAQGLSYEQYF
d_gene: NA; v_gene: TRBV15; j_gene: TRBJ1-1; abundance: NA; CDR3nt: TGTGCCACCAGCAGAGGTTCCCCAGCCGCTTTCTTT; CDR3aa: CATSRGSPAAFF
d_gene: NA; v_gene: TRBV4-1; j_gene: TRBJ1-1; abundance: NA; CDR3nt: TGCGCCAGCTTCCCTTTGCTGGGGACTGGTGAAGCTTTCTTT; CDR3aa: CASFPLLGTGEAFF
d_gene: TRBD2; v_gene: TRBV7-6; j_gene: TRBJ2-7; abundance: NA; CDR3nt: TGTGCCAGCAGCTCCTTATATAGCGGGAGGGCCTACGAGCAGTACTTC; CDR3aa: CASSSLYSGRAYEQYF
d_gene: TRBD1; v_gene: TRBV5-4; j_gene: TRBJ1-2; abundance: NA; CDR3nt: TGTGCCAGCAGCGCAGGGACAGGGGTGGTAGTGAATGGCTACACCTTC; CDR3aa: CASSAGTGVVVNGYTF
d_gene: NA; v_gene: TRBV12-5; j_gene: TRBJ2-2; abundance: NA; CDR3nt: TGTGCTAGTGGAAAAGGGGGAACCGTTGGGACCGGGGAGCTGTTTTTT; CDR3aa: CASGKGGTVGTGELFF
d_gene: TRBD1; v_gene: TRBV28; j_gene: TRBJ2-7; abundance: NA; CDR3nt: TGTGCCAGCAGTTTAGACAGGGGGCTCAGGTCCTACGAGCAGTACTTC; CDR3aa: CASSLDRGLRSYEQYF
d_gene: NA; v_gene: TRBV9; j_gene: TRBJ2-3; abundance: NA; CDR3nt: TGTGCCAGCAGCGTAGCTACGCGGGGAGATACGCAGTATTTT; CDR3aa: CASSVATRGDTQYF
d_gene: NA; v_gene: TRBV2; j_gene: TRBJ2-2; abundance: NA; CDR3nt: TGTGCCAGCAGTATCACCGGGGAGCTGTTTTTT; CDR3aa: CASSITGELFF
d_gene: NA; v_gene: TRBV28; j_gene: TRBJ2-3; abundance: NA; CDR3nt: TGTGCCAGCAGTTTAAGTCAGGGAGGCACAGATACGCAGTATTTT; CDR3aa: CASSLSQGGTDTQYF
d_gene: NA; v_gene: TRBV18; j_gene: TRBJ1-5; abundance: NA; CDR3nt: TGTGCCAGCTCACCCGCTCCCAATAGCAATCAGCCCCAGCATTTT; CDR3aa: CASSPAPNSNQPQHF
d_gene: NA; v_gene: TRBV5-4; j_gene: TRBJ2-5; abundance: NA; CDR3nt: TGTGCCAGCAGCTTGGACAAGCTGGGGACCCAGTACTTC; CDR3aa: CASSLDKLGTQYF
d_gene: NA; v_gene: TRBV18; j_gene: TRBJ1-3; abundance: NA; CDR3nt: TGTGCCAGCTCACCACAGCCCTCGGGGAACACCATATATTTT; CDR3aa: CASSPQPSGNTIYF
d_gene: NA; v_gene: TRBV9; j_gene: TRBJ2-3; abundance: NA; CDR3nt: TGTGCCAGCAGCGTAGCATCTAGCGGCACAGATACGCAGTATTTT; CDR3aa: CASSVASSGTDTQYF
d_gene: NA; v_gene: TRBV11-2; j_gene: TRBJ2-1; abundance: NA; CDR3nt: TGTGCCAGCAGCTACACCCGGGACCAACGACAGTTCTTC; CDR3aa: CASSYTRDQRQFF
d_gene: NA; v_gene: TRBV14; j_gene: TRBJ1-3; abundance: few; CDR3nt: TGTGCCAGCAGCCCCATGGGTGTGGGGCTTGGAAACACCATATATTTT; CDR3aa: CASSPMGVGLGNTIYF
d_gene: NA; v_gene: TRBV7-8; j_gene: TRBJ2-7; abundance: NA; CDR3nt: TGTGCCAGCAGCCACCCTAGTTCACTGGTAGGCTCCTACGAGCAGTACTTC; CDR3aa: CASSHPSSLVGSYEQYF
d_gene: NA; v_gene: TRBV5-1; j_gene: TRBJ2-1; abundance: NA; CDR3nt: TGCGCCAGCCGACGGCGAGGGGCCGGCGAGCAGTTCTTC; CDR3aa: CASRRRGAGEQFF